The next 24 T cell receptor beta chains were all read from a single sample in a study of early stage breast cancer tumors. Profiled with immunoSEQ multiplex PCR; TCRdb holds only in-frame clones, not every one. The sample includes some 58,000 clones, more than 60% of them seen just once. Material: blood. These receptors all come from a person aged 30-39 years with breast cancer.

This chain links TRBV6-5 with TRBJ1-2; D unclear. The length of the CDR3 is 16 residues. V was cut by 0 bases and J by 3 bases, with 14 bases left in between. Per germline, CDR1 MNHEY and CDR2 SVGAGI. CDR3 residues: CASSYSRAALYYGYTF. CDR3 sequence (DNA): TGTGCCAGCAGTTACTCGAGGGCAGCATTGTACTATGGCTACACCTTC.

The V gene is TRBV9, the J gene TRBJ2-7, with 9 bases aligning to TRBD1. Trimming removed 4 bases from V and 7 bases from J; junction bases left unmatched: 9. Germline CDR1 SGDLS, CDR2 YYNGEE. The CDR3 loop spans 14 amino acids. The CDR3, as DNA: TGTGCCAGCAGCACTCGGGACAGGGACGGGGAGCAGTACTTC. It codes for CASSTRDRDGEQYF.

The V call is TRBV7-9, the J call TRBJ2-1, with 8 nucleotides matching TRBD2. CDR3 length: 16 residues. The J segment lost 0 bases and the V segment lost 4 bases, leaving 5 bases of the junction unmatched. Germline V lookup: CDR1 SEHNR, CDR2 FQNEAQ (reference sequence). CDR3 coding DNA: TGTGCCAGCAGCTCAGTAGCGGGGAGCTCCTACAATGAGCAGTTCTTC. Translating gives CASSSVAGSSYNEQFF. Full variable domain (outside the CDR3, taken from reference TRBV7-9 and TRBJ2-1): DTGVSQNPRHKITKRGQNVTFRCDPISEHNRLYWYRQTLGQGPEFLTYFQNEAQLEKSRLLSDRFSAERPKGSFSTLEIQRTEQGDSAMYLCASSSVAGSSYNEQFFGPGTRLTVL.

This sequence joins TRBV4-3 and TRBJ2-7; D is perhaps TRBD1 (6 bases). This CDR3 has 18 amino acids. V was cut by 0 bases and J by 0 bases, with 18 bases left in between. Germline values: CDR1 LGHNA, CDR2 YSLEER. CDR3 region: CASSQDSMLTGSSYEQYF. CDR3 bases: TGCGCCAGCAGCCAAGATTCAATGTTAACAGGGAGCTCCTACGAGCAGTACTTC.

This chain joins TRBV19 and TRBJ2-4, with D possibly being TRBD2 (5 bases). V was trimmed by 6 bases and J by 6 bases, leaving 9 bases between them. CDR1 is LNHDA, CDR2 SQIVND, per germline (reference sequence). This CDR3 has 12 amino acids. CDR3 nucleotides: TGTGCCAGTAGCCTCGAGGGAAACATTCAGTACTTC. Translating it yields CASSLEGNIQYF.

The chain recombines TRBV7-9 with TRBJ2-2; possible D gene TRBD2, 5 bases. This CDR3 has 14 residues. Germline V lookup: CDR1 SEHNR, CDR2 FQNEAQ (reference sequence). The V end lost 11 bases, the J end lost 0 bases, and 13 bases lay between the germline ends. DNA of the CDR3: TGTGCCCTCCGCAAGGACTCGAACACCGGGGAGCTGTTTTTT. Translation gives CALRKDSNTGELFF.

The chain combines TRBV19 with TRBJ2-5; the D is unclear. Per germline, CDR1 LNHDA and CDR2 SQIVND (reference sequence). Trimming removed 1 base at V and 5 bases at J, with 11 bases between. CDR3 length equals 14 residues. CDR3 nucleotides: TGTGCCAGTAGTATAGTTGGCAAAGCGGAGACCCAGTACTTC. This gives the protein CASSIVGKAETQYF.

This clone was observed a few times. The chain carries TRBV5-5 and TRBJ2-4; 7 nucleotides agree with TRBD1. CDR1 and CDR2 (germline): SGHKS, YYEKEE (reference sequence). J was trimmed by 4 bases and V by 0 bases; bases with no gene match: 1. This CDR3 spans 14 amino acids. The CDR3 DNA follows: TGTGCCAGCAGCTTGGAACAGGGGAAAAACATTCAGTACTTC. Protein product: CASSLEQGKNIQYF. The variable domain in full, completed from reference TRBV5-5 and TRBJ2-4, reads DAGVTQSPTHLIKTRGQQVTLRCSPISGHKSVSWYQQVLGQGPQFIFQYYEKEERGRGNFPDRFSARQFPNYSSELNVNALLLGDSALYLCASSLEQGKNIQYFGAGTRLSVL.

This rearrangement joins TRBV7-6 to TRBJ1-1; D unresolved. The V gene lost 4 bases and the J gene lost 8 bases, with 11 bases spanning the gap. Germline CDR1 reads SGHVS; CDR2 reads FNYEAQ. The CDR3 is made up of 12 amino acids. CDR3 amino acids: CASSSDGPEAFF. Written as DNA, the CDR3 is TGTGCCAGCAGCTCGGACGGTCCCGAAGCTTTCTTT.

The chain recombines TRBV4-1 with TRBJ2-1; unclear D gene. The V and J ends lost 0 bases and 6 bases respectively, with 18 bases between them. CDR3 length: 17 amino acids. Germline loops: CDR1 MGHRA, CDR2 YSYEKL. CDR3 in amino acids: CASSQDPRQREVNEQFF. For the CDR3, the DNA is TGCGCCAGCAGCCAAGATCCAAGGCAGCGAGAAGTCAATGAGCAGTTCTTC.

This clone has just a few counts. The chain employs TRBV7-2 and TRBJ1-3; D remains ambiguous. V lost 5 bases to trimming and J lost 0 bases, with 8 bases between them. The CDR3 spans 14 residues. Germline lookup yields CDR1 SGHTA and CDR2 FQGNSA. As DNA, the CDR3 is TGTGCCAGCAGCCCCGAGCACTCTGGAAACACCATATATTTT. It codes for CASSPEHSGNTIYF.

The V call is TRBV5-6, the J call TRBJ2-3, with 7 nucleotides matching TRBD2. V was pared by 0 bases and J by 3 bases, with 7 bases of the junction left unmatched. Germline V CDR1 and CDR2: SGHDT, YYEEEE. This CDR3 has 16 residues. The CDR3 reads CASSLVVRRETDTQYF. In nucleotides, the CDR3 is TGTGCCAGCAGCTTGGTAGTTCGGCGGGAGACAGATACGCAGTATTTT.

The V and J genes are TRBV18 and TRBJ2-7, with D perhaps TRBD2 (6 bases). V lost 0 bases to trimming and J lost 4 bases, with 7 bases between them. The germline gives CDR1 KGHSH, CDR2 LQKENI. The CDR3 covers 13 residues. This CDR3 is CASSPPSGYEQYF. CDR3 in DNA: TGTGCCAGCTCACCACCTAGCGGATACGAGCAGTACTTC.

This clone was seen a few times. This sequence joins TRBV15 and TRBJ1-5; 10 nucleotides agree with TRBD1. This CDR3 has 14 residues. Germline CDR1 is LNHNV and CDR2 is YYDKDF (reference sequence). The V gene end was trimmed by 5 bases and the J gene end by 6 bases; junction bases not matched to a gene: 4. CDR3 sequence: CATSGTGVGQPQHF. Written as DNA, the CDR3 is TGTGCCACCAGCGGGACAGGGGTGGGTCAGCCCCAGCATTTT.

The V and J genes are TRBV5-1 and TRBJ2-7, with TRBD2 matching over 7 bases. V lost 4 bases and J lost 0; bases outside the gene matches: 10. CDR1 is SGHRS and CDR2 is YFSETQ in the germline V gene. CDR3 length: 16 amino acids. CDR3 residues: CASSLGLVRSSYEQYF. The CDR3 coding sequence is TGCGCCAGCAGCCTAGGACTAGTTCGGAGCTCCTACGAGCAGTACTTC.

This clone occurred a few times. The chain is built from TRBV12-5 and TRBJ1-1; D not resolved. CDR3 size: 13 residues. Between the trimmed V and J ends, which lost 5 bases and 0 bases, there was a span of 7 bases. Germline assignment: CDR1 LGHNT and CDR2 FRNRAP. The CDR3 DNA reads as TGTGCTAGTGGTCCACCGCTGAACACTGAAGCTTTCTTT. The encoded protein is CASGPPLNTEAFF.

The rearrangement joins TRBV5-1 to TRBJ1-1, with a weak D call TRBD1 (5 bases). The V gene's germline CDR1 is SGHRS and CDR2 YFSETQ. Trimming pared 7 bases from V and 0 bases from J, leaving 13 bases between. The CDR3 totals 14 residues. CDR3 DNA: TGCGCCAGCTATGCCGGGACGGTGAACACTGAAGCTTTCTTT. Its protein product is CASYAGTVNTEAFF.

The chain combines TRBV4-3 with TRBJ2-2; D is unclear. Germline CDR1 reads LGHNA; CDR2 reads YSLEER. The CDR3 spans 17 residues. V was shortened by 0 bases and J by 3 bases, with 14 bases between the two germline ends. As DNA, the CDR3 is TGCGCCAGCAGCCAAGACATGGTAGCTGATTACACCGGGGAGCTGTTTTTT. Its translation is CASSQDMVADYTGELFF.

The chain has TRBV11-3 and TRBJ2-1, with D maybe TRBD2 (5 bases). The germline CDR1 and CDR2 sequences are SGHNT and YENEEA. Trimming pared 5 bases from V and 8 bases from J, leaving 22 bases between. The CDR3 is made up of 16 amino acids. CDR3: CASSPFSRRDPHEQFF. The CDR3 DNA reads TGTGCCAGCAGCCCGTTTTCTCGTCGGGATCCCCATGAGCAGTTCTTC.

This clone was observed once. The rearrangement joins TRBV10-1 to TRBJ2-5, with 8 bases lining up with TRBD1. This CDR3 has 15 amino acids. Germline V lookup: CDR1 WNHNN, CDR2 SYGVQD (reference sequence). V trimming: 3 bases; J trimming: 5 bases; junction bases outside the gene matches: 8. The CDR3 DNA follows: TGCGCCAGCAGTGATACCCGGACAGGGAAGGAGACCCAGTACTTC. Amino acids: CASSDTRTGKETQYF.

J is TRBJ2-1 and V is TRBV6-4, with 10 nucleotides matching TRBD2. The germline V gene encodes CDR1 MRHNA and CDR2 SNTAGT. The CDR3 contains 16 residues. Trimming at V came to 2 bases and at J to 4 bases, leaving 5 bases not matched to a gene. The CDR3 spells CASSDLPSGSYNEQFF. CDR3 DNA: TGTGCCAGCAGTGACCTCCCTAGCGGGAGTTACAATGAGCAGTTCTTC.

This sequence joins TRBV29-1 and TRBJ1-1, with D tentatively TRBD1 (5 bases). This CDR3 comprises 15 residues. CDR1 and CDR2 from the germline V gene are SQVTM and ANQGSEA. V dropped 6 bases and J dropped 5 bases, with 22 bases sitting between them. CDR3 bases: TGCAGCGTGGTCCGCAGGGTAAGGGTAGAGACTGAAGCTTTCTTT. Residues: CSVVRRVRVETEAFF.

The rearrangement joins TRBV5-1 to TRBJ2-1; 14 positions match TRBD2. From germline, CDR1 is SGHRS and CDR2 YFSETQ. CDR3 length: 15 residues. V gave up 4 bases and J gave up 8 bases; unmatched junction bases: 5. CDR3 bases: TGCGCCAGCAGCCCTGGACTAGCGGGAGGCCATGAGCAGTTCTTC. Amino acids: CASSPGLAGGHEQFF.

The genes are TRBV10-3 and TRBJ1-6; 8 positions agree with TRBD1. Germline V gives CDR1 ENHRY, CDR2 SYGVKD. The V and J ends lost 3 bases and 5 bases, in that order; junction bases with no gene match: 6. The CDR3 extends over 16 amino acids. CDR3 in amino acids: CAISERQGADNSPLHF. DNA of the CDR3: TGTGCCATCAGTGAAAGGCAGGGGGCCGATAATTCACCCCTCCACTTT.